This TCR beta chain was sequenced for a study of blood T cell repertoires in COVID-19. On the study more broadly: Samples came from the United States, Italy and Spain, spanning acute and convalescent COVID-19. Nucleic acid was either cDNA or gDNA, and it came from T cells, B-cell-depleted T cells, or PBMCs.

Deletions cut 1 base from V and 2 bases from J, with 11 bases between. Germline V gene data show CDR1 as LGHDT and CDR2 as YNNKEL (reference sequence). This CDR3 has 15 residues. Clones were read by immunoSEQ multiplex PCR, and TCRdb kept only the in-frame ones, dropping some. This sample has fewer than 200,000 clones; 88% occur once, and the top ten carry about a quarter. This TCR was sampled from a man aged 60 to 75 with acute or convalescent COVID-19. The chain couples TRBV3-1 (or the pseudogene TRBV3-2) to TRBJ1-1; D is uncertain. Sequencing was performed on peripheral blood. CDR3 in amino acids: CASSQGQHSNTEAFF. The CDR3 region has the DNA TGTGCCAGCAGCCAAGGACAACACAGCAACACTGAAGCTTTCTTT.